This TCR beta chain appears in the sequencing data of a study of chemoradiotherapy in HPV16-positive cancers. About the research overall: Two HPV16-positive patients' cells yielded candidate HPV-specific clones and common motifs.

Germline values: CDR1 MGHRA, CDR2 YSYEKL. This CDR3 has 15 residues. Losses at the gene ends were 4 bases for V and 15 bases for J; bases not matched to a gene: 19. Clones were sequenced by immunoSEQ multiplex PCR, and TCRdb holds only the in-frame ones, with some missing. This sample carries about 8,000 clones, around three quarters of them seen once, and the ten largest clones take more than 6.5%. With respect to this clone: Antigen specificity is unknown.

General study results and limits: HPV-specific T cells were functionally defined from only a couple of HPV16-positive patients. Non-HPV-specific T cells did not expand in tumors during treatment, whereas candidate HPV-specific clones and E7-related motifs did. In HPV16-positive patients, HPV-responsive T-cell expansion tracked better recurrence-free survival.

This specimen was taken from a patient who underwent chemoradiotherapy. The TCR originated in a human donor with HPV-associated anogenital cancer. The chain uses TRBV4-1 and TRBJ2-3, with TRBD1 matching 7 bases. The CDR3 DNA reads TGCGCCAGCAGCCCGCTTGTGAATGCAAGGGACAGCCACTATTTT. This encodes CASSPLVNARDSHYF.